This TCR beta chain was sequenced during a study of regulatory T cells in long-lasting Graves disease. The V gene lost 3 bases and the J gene lost 0 bases, with 9 bases spanning the gap. CDR1 KGHSH and CDR2 LQKENI come from the germline V gene. This CDR3 spans 15 amino acids. With iRepertoire HTBI primers and Arm-PCR of CDR3 regions, TCR beta libraries were built. TCRdb fed the multiplex PCR reads into MiXCR, producing one record per CDR3 protein. The table lists approximately 480,000 distinct CDR3 sequences, about a sixth of them singletons, with about 12% in the top ten. This clonotype was observed at least ten times. Time point denoted: newly diagnosed GD, antithyroid drugs for less than 3 months. RNA extracted from PBMCs served as the sequencing template. The same sample was also studied in work on T cells in Graves' hyperthyroidism and ophthalmopathy. Per that paper: Investigators excluded patients with uncontrolled infection, other autoimmune disease, pregnancy or lactation. HTBI primers were the set used in a first-round RT-PCR of the TCR CDR3.

Sequencing used peripheral blood mononuclear cells (PBMCs), obtained at new diagnosis, from a patient treated with antithyroid drugs. The receptor comes from a middle-aged man with Graves disease. The J gene is TRBJ2-1, the V gene TRBV18; no firm D call. The CDR3 region is CASSPSKSSYNEQFF. As DNA, the CDR3 is TGTGCCAGCTCACCCTCAAAGAGCTCCTACAATGAGCAGTTCTTC.